The entry below gives a single TCR beta chain sequence along with its context. The antigen is undetermined. FACS enriched CD8+ TEMRA cells, while bulk CD8+ and CD4+ were negatively isolated. Germline lookup yields CDR1 SEHNR and CDR2 FQNEAQ (reference sequence). The CDR3 runs to 18 residues. J lost 2 bases, V lost 5 bases, and 14 bases had no gene match. This sample is part of a study of CD8 T cells in Susac syndrome. For the study at large: When blood was drawn, the patients with Susac syndrome were therapy-naive, on corticosteroids, or on intravenous immunoglobulin alone.

The study, taken as a whole, reports: Peak Susac CD8+ clonal expansion was seen in TEMRA cells and active patients.

RNA was extracted with the RNeasy kit, and a quantity of about 0.45 to 1 ug was reverse transcribed using random hexamers. Amplification of TCR beta CDR3 by immunoSEQ multiplex PCR spanned 54 Vbeta and 13 Jbeta. From the immunoSEQ multiplex PCR reads, TCRdb called clonotypes with MiXCR, one entry per CDR3 protein. Found here are tens of thousands of distinct CDR3 sequences, roughly 95% of them singletons; the top ten hold more than 0.35%. The chain links TRBV7-9 to TRBJ2-3, with TRBD2 matching over 9 bases. The sample was CD8+ T cells from PBMCs. The TCR sequence derives from a human donor with Susac syndrome. This chain's CDR3 is CASSPLFGTSGYTDTQYF. The CDR3 bases are TGTGCCAGCAGCCCGCTGTTTGGCACTAGCGGGTACACAGATACGCAGTATTTT.